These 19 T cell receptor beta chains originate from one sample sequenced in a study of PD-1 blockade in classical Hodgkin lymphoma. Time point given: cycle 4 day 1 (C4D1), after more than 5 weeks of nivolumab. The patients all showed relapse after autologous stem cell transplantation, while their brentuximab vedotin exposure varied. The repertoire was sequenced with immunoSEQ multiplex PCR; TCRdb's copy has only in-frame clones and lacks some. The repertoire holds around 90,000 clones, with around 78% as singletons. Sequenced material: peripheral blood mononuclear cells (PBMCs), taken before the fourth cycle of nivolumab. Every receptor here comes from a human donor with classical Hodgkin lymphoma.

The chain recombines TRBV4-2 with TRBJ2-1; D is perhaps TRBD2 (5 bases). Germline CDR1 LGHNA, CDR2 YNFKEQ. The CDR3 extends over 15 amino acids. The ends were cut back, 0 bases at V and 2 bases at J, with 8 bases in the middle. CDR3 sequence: CASSQERATYNEQFF. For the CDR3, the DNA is TGTGCCAGCAGCCAAGAGCGGGCCACCTACAATGAGCAGTTCTTC.

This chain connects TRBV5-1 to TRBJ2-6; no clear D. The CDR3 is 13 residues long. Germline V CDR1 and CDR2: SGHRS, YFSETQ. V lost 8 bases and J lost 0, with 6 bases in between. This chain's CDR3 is CASHYSGANVLTF. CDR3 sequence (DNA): TGCGCCAGTCATTACTCTGGGGCCAACGTCCTGACTTTC.

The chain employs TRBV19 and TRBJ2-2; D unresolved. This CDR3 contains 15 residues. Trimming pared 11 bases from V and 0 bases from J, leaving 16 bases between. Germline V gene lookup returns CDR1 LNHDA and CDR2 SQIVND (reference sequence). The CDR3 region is CAARESTTNTGELFF. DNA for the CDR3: TGTGCCGCTCGCGAGAGCACCACGAACACCGGGGAGCTGTTTTTT.

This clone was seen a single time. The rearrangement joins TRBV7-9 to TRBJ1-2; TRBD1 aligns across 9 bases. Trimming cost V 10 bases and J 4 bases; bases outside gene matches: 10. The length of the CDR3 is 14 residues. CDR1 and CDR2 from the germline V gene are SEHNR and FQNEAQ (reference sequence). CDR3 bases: TGTGCCATCGACAGGGGGACCCCTATCTATGGCTACACCTTC. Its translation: CAIDRGTPIYGYTF.

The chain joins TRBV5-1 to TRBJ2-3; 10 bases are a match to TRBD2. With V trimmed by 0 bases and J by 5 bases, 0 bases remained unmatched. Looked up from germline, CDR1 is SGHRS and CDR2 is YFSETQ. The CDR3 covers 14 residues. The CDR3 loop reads CASSLGTSGDTQYF. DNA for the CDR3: TGCGCCAGCAGCTTGGGGACTAGCGGAGATACGCAGTATTTT.

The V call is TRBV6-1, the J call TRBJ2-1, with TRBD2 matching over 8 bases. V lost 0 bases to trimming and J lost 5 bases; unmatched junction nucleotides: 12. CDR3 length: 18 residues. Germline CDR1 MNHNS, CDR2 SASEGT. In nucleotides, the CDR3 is TGTGCCAGCAGTGAAGCGTTTGCGGGAGGTGTTTCCCACAATGAGCAGTTCTTC. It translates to CASSEAFAGGVSHNEQFF.

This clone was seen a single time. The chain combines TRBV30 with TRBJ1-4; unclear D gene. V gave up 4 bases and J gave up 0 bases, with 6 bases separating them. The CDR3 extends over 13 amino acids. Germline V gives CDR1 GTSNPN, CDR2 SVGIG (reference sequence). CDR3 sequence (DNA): TGTGCCTGGAACATTGCAACTAATGAAAAACTGTTTTTT. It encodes CAWNIATNEKLFF.

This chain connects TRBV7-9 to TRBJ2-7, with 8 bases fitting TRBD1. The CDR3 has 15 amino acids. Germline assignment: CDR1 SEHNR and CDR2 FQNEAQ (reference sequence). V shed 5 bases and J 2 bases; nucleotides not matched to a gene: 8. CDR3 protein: CASSGRQGLPYEQYF. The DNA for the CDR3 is TGTGCCAGCAGCGGTCGACAGGGGCTACCCTACGAGCAGTACTTC.

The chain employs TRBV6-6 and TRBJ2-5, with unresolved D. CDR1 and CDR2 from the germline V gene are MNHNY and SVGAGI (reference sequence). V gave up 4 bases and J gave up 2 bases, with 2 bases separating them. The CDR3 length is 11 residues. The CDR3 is CASSSQETQYF. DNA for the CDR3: TGTGCCAGCAGTTCACAAGAGACCCAGTACTTC.

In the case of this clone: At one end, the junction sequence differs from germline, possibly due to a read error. The CDR3 DNA sequence: TGTGCTAGCAGCTTAGGGTACACAGGGGCCTATGGCTACACCTTC. It yields the protein CASSLGYTGAYGYTF. The rearrangement joins TRBV7-7 to TRBJ1-2; TRBD1 agrees at 7 bases. The CDR3 contains 15 residues. Germline V gene lookup returns CDR1 SSHAT and CDR2 FNYEAQ (reference sequence). Using reference TRBV7-7 and TRBJ1-2 for the parts outside the CDR3, the full variable domain is GAGVSQSPRYKVTKRGQDVTLRCDPISSHATLYWYQQALGQGPEFLTYFNYEAQPDKSGLPSDRFSAERPEGSISTLTIQRTEQRDSAMYRCASSLGYTGAYGYTFGSGTRLTVV.

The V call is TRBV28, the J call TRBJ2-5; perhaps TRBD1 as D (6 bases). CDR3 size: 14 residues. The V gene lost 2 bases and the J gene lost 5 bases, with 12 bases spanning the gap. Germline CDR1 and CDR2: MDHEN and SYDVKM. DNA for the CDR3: TGTGCCAGCAGTTTACAGGGGAGTCGGGAGACCCAGTACTTC. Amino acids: CASSLQGSRETQYF.

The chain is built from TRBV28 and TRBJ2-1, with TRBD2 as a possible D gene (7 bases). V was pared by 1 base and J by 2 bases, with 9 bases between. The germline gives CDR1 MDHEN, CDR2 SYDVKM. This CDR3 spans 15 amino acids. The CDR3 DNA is TGTGCCAGCAGTTTATCGGGGGGCCCCTACAATGAGCAGTTCTTC. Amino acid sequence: CASSLSGGPYNEQFF. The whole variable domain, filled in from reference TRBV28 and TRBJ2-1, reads DVKVTQSSRYLVKRTGEKVFLECVQDMDHENMFWYRQDPGLGLRLIYFSYDVKMKEKGDIPEGYSVSREKKERFSLILESASTNQTSMYLCASSLSGGPYNEQFFGPGTRLTVL.

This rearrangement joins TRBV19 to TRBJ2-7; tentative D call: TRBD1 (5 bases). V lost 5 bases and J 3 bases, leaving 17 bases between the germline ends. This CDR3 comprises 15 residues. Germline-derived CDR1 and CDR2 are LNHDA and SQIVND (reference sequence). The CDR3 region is CASSPDSLYHYEQYF. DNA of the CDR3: TGTGCCAGTAGTCCAGACAGTCTTTACCACTACGAGCAGTACTTC.

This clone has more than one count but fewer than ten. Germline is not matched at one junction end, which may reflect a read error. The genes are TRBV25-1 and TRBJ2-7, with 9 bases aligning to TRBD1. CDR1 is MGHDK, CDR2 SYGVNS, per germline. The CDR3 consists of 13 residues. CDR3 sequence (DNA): TGTGCCAGCAGTGAACCGGACAGGGGCTGCTTTTCCTTC. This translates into CASSEPDRGCFSF.

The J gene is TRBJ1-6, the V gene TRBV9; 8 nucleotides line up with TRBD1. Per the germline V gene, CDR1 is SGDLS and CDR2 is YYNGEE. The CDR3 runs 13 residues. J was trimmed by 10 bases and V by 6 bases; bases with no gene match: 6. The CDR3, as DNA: TGTGCCAGCACCCCGACAGGGGTCTCACCCCTCCACTTT. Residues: CASTPTGVSPLHF.

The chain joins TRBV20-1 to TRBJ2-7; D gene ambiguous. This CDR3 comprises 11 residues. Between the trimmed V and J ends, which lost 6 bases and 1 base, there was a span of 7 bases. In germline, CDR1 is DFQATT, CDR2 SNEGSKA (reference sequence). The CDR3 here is CSARGSYEQYF. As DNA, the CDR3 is TGCAGTGCCCGTGGGTCCTACGAGCAGTACTTC.

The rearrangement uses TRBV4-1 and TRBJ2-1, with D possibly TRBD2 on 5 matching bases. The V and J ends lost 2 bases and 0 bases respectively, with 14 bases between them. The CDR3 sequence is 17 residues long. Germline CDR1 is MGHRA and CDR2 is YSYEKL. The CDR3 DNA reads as TGCGCCAGCAGCCAATCTCGGACTCTCGGCTCCTACAATGAGCAGTTCTTC. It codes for CASSQSRTLGSYNEQFF.

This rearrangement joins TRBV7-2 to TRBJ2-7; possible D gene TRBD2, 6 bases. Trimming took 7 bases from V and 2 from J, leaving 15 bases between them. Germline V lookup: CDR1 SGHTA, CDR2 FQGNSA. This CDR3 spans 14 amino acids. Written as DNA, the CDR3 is TGTGCCAGCAAGGTCGGCAGGGAGGCCTACGAGCAGTACTTC. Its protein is CASKVGREAYEQYF.

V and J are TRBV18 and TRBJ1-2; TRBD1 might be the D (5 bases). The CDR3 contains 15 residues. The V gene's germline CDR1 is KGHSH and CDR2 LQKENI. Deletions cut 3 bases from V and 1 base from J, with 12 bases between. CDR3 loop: CASSPGSGGNYGYTF. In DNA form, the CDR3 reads TGTGCCAGCTCACCGGGCAGCGGGGGTAACTATGGCTACACCTTC.